The 30 T cell receptor beta chains below come from one sample, sequenced in a study of blood T cell repertoires in COVID-19. Profiled with immunoSEQ multiplex PCR; TCRdb holds only in-frame clones, not every one. The sample shows some 340,000 clones, roughly four fifths of them seen only once. The material sequenced was PBMCs or T cells enriched from blood (not recorded which). These TCRs come from a woman in her forties or fifties who had recovered from COVID-19.

This clone was seen once. The chain employs TRBV19 and TRBJ1-2; D is possibly TRBD1 (6 bases). Germline CDR1 is LNHDA and CDR2 is SQIVND (reference sequence). Trimming cost V 3 bases and J 0 bases, with 11 bases left between them. This CDR3 has 15 amino acids. This chain's CDR3 is CASSIQQGSNYGYTF. The CDR3 nucleotides are TGTGCCAGTAGTATCCAACAGGGCTCTAACTATGGCTACACCTTC.

CDR3 protein: CASSLRGSGGAGEQFF. The DNA of the CDR3 is TGCGCCAGCAGCCTTCGAGGTAGCGGGGGGGCGGGTGAGCAGTTCTTC. The V gene is TRBV4-3, the J gene TRBJ2-1, with 11 bases aligning to TRBD2. Germline V CDR1 and CDR2: LGHNA, YSLEER. J was trimmed by 9 bases and V by 4 bases; bases with no gene match: 11. CDR3 size: 16 residues.

The V and J genes are TRBV2 and TRBJ2-2, with D perhaps matching TRBD1 (5 bases). This CDR3 is built from 15 residues. Trimming removed 3 bases from V and 4 bases from J, with 12 bases in between. In germline, CDR1 is SNHLY, CDR2 FYNNEI. In DNA, the CDR3 is TGTGCCAGCAGTGACAGTCAGGGCCTCACCGGGGAGCTGTTTTTT. This codes for CASSDSQGLTGELFF.

This clone is a singleton in its sample. The chain joins TRBV5-4 to TRBJ2-1, with D unresolved. This CDR3 has 16 residues. CDR1 SGHNT and CDR2 YYREEE come from the germline V gene (reference sequence). Trimming removed 6 bases at V and 4 bases at J, with 20 bases between. The CDR3 nucleotides read TGTGCCAGCACCCCCGATTCGGGTGGGTCATACAATGAGCAGTTCTTC. Amino acids: CASTPDSGGSYNEQFF.

The chain carries TRBV6-2 or TRBV6-3 and TRBJ2-2, with 10 bases lining up with TRBD2. Per germline, CDR1 MNHEY and CDR2 SVGEGT. The CDR3 totals 16 residues. V lost 0 bases and J lost 5; bases outside the gene matches: 3. The CDR3, as DNA: TGTGCCAGCAGTTACTCGGGACTAGCGAGGACCGGGGAGCTGTTTTTT. Its translation: CASSYSGLARTGELFF.

The J gene is TRBJ1-1, the V gene TRBV28; D call uncertain. Germline lookup yields CDR1 MDHEN and CDR2 SYDVKM. CDR3 length: 16 residues. Trimming shortened V by 3 bases and J by 4 bases, and 18 bases separated the two germline ends. The CDR3 sequence is CASSLSSIARSTEAFF. DNA for the CDR3: TGTGCCAGCAGTTTGTCATCTATAGCGCGTAGCACTGAAGCTTTCTTT.

The chain is built from TRBV4-1 and TRBJ2-7; D is possibly TRBD2 (5 bases). Germline loops: CDR1 MGHRA, CDR2 YSYEKL. This CDR3 contains 14 residues. Trimming removed 5 bases at V and 3 bases at J, with 14 bases between. The CDR3 reads CASSNGVGSYEQYF. For the CDR3, the DNA is TGCGCCAGCAGCAACGGGGTGGGGAGCTACGAGCAGTACTTC.

The CDR3 loop is CASSLAAGRAYEQYF. DNA of the CDR3: TGTGCCAGCAGCTTAGCGGCAGGGAGGGCCTACGAGCAGTACTTC. This sequence joins TRBV7-2 and TRBJ2-7, with 7 bases matching TRBD2. V lost 0 bases, J lost 2 bases, and 4 bases stayed unmatched. Germline CDR1 SGHTA, CDR2 FQGNSA. The CDR3 contains 15 residues.

This clone was seen only once. Additional DNA sequences in this sample encode the identical CDR3. CDR3: CASSQGQGYGYTF. DNA of the CDR3: TGCGCCAGCAGCCAAGGCCAGGGATATGGCTACACCTTC. V is TRBV4-3 and J is TRBJ1-2; possible D gene TRBD1, 5 bases. This CDR3 region has 13 residues. CDR1 LGHNA and CDR2 YSLEER come from the germline V gene. V lost 1 base and J lost 5, with 8 bases in between.

The rearrangement links TRBV4-1 to TRBJ2-1; possible D gene TRBD2, 5 bases. The germline V and J ends were trimmed by 0 bases and 0 bases, with 15 bases remaining between them. Germline V lookup: CDR1 MGHRA, CDR2 YSYEKL. The CDR3 covers 18 residues. The CDR3 DNA sequence: TGCGCCAGCAGCCAAGAGAGGGCCTTCACCTCCTCCTACAATGAGCAGTTCTTC. The encoded protein is CASSQERAFTSSYNEQFF.

The chain employs TRBV19 and TRBJ2-4; 8 bases agree with TRBD1. The CDR3 runs 14 residues. Germline trimming cut 9 bases from V and 2 bases from J; bases unmatched to any gene: 6. Germline assignment: CDR1 LNHDA and CDR2 SQIVND (reference sequence). The CDR3 coding sequence is TGTGCCAGCAGTTACAGGGGGACCAAAAACATTCAGTACTTC. It encodes CASSYRGTKNIQYF.

V gene TRBV24-1 combines with J gene TRBJ1-2; TRBD1 matches 10 bases. V trimming: 2 bases; J trimming: 5 bases; junction bases outside the gene matches: 4. CDR3 length: 15 residues. Looked up from germline, CDR1 is KGHDR and CDR2 is SFDVKD. Here the CDR3 reads CATSDSRTGGYGYTF. The CDR3 DNA follows: TGTGCCACCAGTGATTCAAGGACAGGGGGTTATGGCTACACCTTC.

CDR3 sequence reads: CASSQVAGSTSYEQYF. The CDR3 nucleotides are TGCGCCAGCAGCCAAGTAGCGGGATCAACATCCTACGAGCAGTACTTC. This chain joins TRBV4-3 and TRBJ2-7; 8 bases are shared with TRBD2. The CDR3 is 16 amino acids. CDR1 and CDR2 (germline): LGHNA, YSLEER. Trimming cost V 1 base and J 1 base; bases outside gene matches: 6.

This rearrangement joins TRBV19 to TRBJ1-2; D not resolved. The CDR3 is 18 residues long. With 7 bases removed from V and 1 base from J, the gap between germline ends came to 25 bases. Per the germline V gene, CDR1 is LNHDA and CDR2 is SQIVND (reference sequence). In DNA form, the CDR3 reads TGTGCCAGTAAAGTAGGGAGGGCAGAACCCAGGAATAACTATGGCTACACCTTC. Translating gives CASKVGRAEPRNNYGYTF.

The rearrangement joins TRBV2 to TRBJ2-3; 8 bases agree with TRBD2. The ends lost 8 bases at V and 2 bases at J; junction bases unmatched: 3. This CDR3 has 13 residues. The germline CDR1 and CDR2 sequences are SNHLY and FYNNEI. The CDR3 spells CASEGLVTDTQYF. The CDR3 nucleotides read TGTGCCAGCGAGGGACTAGTCACAGATACGCAGTATTTT.

The chain links TRBV3-1 (or the pseudogene TRBV3-2) to TRBJ1-6, with D unresolved. Trimming removed 1 base at V and 4 bases at J, with 5 bases between. Per the germline V gene, CDR1 is LGHDT and CDR2 is YNNKEL (reference sequence). CDR3 length: 14 residues. The CDR3 is CASSQVDYNSPLHF. CDR3 bases: TGTGCCAGCAGCCAAGTAGATTATAATTCACCCCTCCACTTT.

This chain links TRBV4-3 with TRBJ2-1; TRBD2 aligns across 8 bases. The V gene's germline CDR1 is LGHNA and CDR2 YSLEER. The ends lost 0 bases at V and 5 bases at J; junction bases unmatched: 6. CDR3 size: 16 residues. The CDR3 region has the DNA TGCGCCAGCAGCCAAGATCGGTCGGGGGGGGACAATGAGCAGTTCTTC. Amino acid sequence: CASSQDRSGGDNEQFF.

The rearrangement uses TRBV27 and TRBJ2-5; 7 bases align to TRBD2. Germline CDR1 is MNHEY and CDR2 is SMNVEV (reference sequence). This CDR3 region has 14 residues. The trim removed 3 bases at V and 5 bases at J, leaving 6 bases unmatched. The CDR3 sequence: CASSFTPSGETQYF. As DNA, the CDR3 is TGTGCCAGCAGTTTCACACCTAGCGGCGAGACCCAGTACTTC.

This clone has only one observation. This chain's CDR3 is CASTTAPNYGYTF. CDR3 nucleotides: TGTGCCAGCACCACAGCTCCTAACTATGGCTACACCTTC. The chain recombines TRBV28 with TRBJ1-2; D gene uncertain. There are 13 residues in the CDR3. Trimming removed 7 bases from V and 0 bases from J, with 9 bases in between. Germline values: CDR1 MDHEN, CDR2 SYDVKM.

CDR3 bases: TGTGCCACCAGTGAAAGACAGAACCCGACTAACTATGGCTACACCTTC. Amino acid sequence: CATSERQNPTNYGYTF. J is TRBJ1-2 and V is TRBV24-1, with D maybe TRBD1 (5 bases). Germline CDR1 is KGHDR and CDR2 is SFDVKD. V was trimmed by 4 bases and J by 0 bases, leaving 14 bases between them. The CDR3 consists of 16 residues.

This rearrangement joins TRBV12-3 or TRBV12-4 to TRBJ1-6, with no clear D. V was pared by 8 bases and J by 7 bases, with 12 bases between. The CDR3 totals 13 residues. Here the CDR3 DNA reads TGTGCCAGCCTCGGTCCTAACAATTCACCCCTCCACTTT. This translates into CASLGPNNSPLHF.

J is TRBJ1-1 and V is TRBV19; D is possibly TRBD1 (6 bases). The CDR3 contains 14 residues. The V gene lost 3 bases and the J gene lost 4 bases, with 12 bases spanning the gap. Germline CDR1 is LNHDA and CDR2 is SQIVND (reference sequence). The CDR3 region has the DNA TGTGCCAGTAGTATCGCCACAGGGTCCACTGAAGCTTTCTTT. Amino acids: CASSIATGSTEAFF.

J is TRBJ1-2 and V is TRBV29-1; D perhaps matches TRBD1 (6 bases). The CDR3 has 14 amino acids. The V and J ends lost 7 bases and 2 bases respectively, with 17 bases between them. Per the germline V gene, CDR1 is SQVTM and CDR2 is ANQGSEA. CDR3 nucleotides: TGCAGCGCCCCCCATCCTGGGGGCAACTATGGCTACACCTTC. This encodes CSAPHPGGNYGYTF.

This clone was detected once. CDR3 sequence reads: CASSRLGGADEAFF. As DNA, the CDR3 is TGTGCCAGCAGCCGCTTGGGGGGGGCTGATGAAGCTTTCTTT. V usage is TRBV9 and J usage is TRBJ1-1; D is possibly TRBD1 (6 bases). Deletions cut 4 bases from V and 7 bases from J, with 17 bases between. Germline assignment: CDR1 SGDLS and CDR2 YYNGEE. This CDR3 comprises 14 residues.

To note about this clone: One junction end does not reproduce the germline sequence, and a read error may be involved. CDR3 region: CSVTTQSMVAGESF. The CDR3 DNA reads TGCAGCGTTACGACCCAATCGATGGTAGCTGGCGAGTCTTTT. This chain uses TRBV29-1 with TRBJ2-3; D uncertain. This CDR3 spans 14 amino acids. Germline-derived CDR1 and CDR2 are SQVTM and ANQGSEA.

The chain has TRBV5-4 and TRBJ2-5; the match to TRBD2 covers 16 bases. V shed 4 bases and J 7 bases; nucleotides not matched to a gene: 7. The germline CDR1 and CDR2 sequences are SGHNT and YYREEE (reference sequence). The CDR3 length is 16 residues. CDR3 sequence reads: CASSPGLAGGPGTQYF. The CDR3 region has the DNA TGTGCCAGCAGCCCGGGACTAGCGGGGGGGCCTGGGACCCAGTACTTC.

Details on this clone: The sample carries other DNA sequences with the same CDR3. This chain joins TRBV30 and TRBJ1-1, with D perhaps TRBD1 (5 bases). The length of the CDR3 is 13 residues. The germline V and J ends were trimmed by 0 bases and 1 base, with 6 bases remaining between them. CDR1 GTSNPN and CDR2 SVGIG come from the germline V gene (reference sequence). This CDR3 is CAWSVGGNTEAFF. In DNA, the CDR3 is TGTGCCTGGAGTGTGGGGGGGAACACTGAAGCTTTCTTT.

This clone is a singleton in its sample. The chain has TRBV11-3 and TRBJ1-2; D gene uncertain. This CDR3 has 13 amino acids. Trimming shortened V by 0 bases and J by 8 bases, and 10 bases separated the two germline ends. The V gene's germline CDR1 is SGHNT and CDR2 YENEEA. The CDR3 protein is CASSLDPSGGYTF. Written as DNA, the CDR3 is TGTGCCAGCAGCTTAGACCCCTCAGGAGGCTACACCTTC.

The table lists this clone with a few counts. The V gene is TRBV7-3, the J gene TRBJ1-5; TRBD1 matches 10 bases. Germline loops: CDR1 SGHTA, CDR2 FQGTGA. The CDR3 has 20 amino acids. V gave up 2 bases and J gave up 2 bases; unmatched junction bases: 15. The CDR3 region is CASSLLLGDRGLMGNQPQHF. The CDR3 bases are TGTGCCAGCAGCTTACTTCTCGGGGACAGGGGCTTGATGGGCAATCAGCCCCAGCATTTT.

The genes are TRBV2 and TRBJ2-7; 9 bases map to TRBD1. Trimming removed 6 bases from V and 3 bases from J; junction bases left unmatched: 9. The germline gives CDR1 SNHLY, CDR2 FYNNEI. The CDR3 covers 15 residues. This CDR3 is CASRAQGAGGYEQYF. The DNA for the CDR3 is TGTGCCAGCAGGGCACAGGGGGCTGGAGGCTACGAGCAGTACTTC.